The 22 T cell receptor beta chains below come from one sample, sequenced in a study of immune characterization of retroperitoneal liposarcoma (dated by TCRdb to about 2019). Libraries were prepared through PCR. Sequencing was performed on a NextSeq 500. TCRdb's own reprocessing of the public reads used fastp at Q25 and MiXCR and kept productive beta chains. Each entry is one CDR3 protein sequence, shown with its most common DNA and genes. The sample table records a few thousand distinct CDR3 sequences; about 46% of these occur just once. Clones ranked in the top ten supply 40% to 60% of the sample. Sequencing used tumor tissue. The receptors stem from a male donor with retroperitoneal liposarcoma.

In its sample, this clonotype was seen a few times. The chain links TRBV10-2 to TRBJ2-1; TRBD1 matches 7 bases. The CDR3 length is 15 residues. The germline V gene has CDR1 WSHSY and CDR2 SAAADI. The V gene end was trimmed by 7 bases and the J gene end by 1 base; junction bases not matched to a gene: 7. CDR3 protein: CASMRRDSSYNEQFF. Written as DNA, the CDR3 is TGCGCCAGCATGCGCCGGGACAGTTCCTACAATGAGCAGTTCTTC.

The chain uses TRBV27 and TRBJ2-3, with D tentatively TRBD1 or TRBD2 (5 bases each). The CDR3 runs 18 residues. V was trimmed by 4 bases and J by 3 bases, leaving 23 bases between them. CDR1 is MNHEY and CDR2 is SMNVEV in the germline V gene (reference sequence). The CDR3, as DNA: TGTGCCAGCAGTTCTCAATTCCTGGGGCGCCGGGATACAGATACGCAGTATTTT. Its protein is CASSSQFLGRRDTDTQYF.

This sequence joins TRBV6-1 and TRBJ2-1; TRBD1 or TRBD2 may be the D gene (5 bases each). V lost 5 bases and J lost 6, with 11 bases in between. This CDR3 comprises 13 residues. Germline values: CDR1 MNHNS, CDR2 SASEGT. DNA of the CDR3: TGTGCCAGCAGTTACGGGACGGCCAATGAGCAGTTCTTC. Translated, it gives CASSYGTANEQFF.

This chain joins TRBV11-2 and TRBJ2-2; the D gene is possibly TRBD2 (5 bases). CDR1 and CDR2 from the germline V gene are SGHAT and FQNNGV. The CDR3 is made up of 15 amino acids. Trimming took 3 bases from V and 4 from J, leaving 12 bases between them. The CDR3: CASSFGDGVTGELFF. CDR3 sequence (DNA): TGTGCCAGCAGCTTCGGGGATGGGGTCACCGGGGAGCTGTTTTTT.

The rearrangement joins TRBV12-3 or TRBV12-4 to TRBJ2-1; the D is unclear. The ends were cut back, 7 bases at V and 4 bases at J, with 20 bases in the middle. The CDR3 is 16 residues long. This CDR3 is CASTLEQPRTYNEQFF. The CDR3 DNA follows: TGTGCCAGCACCCTTGAGCAGCCCCGTACTTACAATGAGCAGTTCTTC.

This clonotype has just a few counts. J is TRBJ1-1 and V is TRBV7-2, with no clear D. V lost 4 bases, J lost 0 bases, and 6 bases lay in between. The CDR3 has 13 residues. The germline CDR1 and CDR2 sequences are SGHTA and FQGNSA. As DNA, the CDR3 is TGTGCCAGCAGCTCGGGGATGAACACTGAAGCTTTCTTT. Translated: CASSSGMNTEAFF.

This clonotype came up once. The DNA for the CDR3 is TGTGCCAGCAGTGTTGAGCTAGCGGGGAACTACGAGCAGTACGTC. This gives the protein CASSVELAGNYEQYV. The rearrangement joins TRBV6-8 to TRBJ2-7, with 9 bases matching TRBD2. The CDR3 runs 15 residues. After removal of 5 bases from V and 3 bases from J, the junction contained 8 bases not matched to a gene. CDR1 and CDR2 from the germline V gene are MNHGY and SAAAGT.

This sequence joins TRBV6-4 and TRBJ2-6; TRBD2 matches 7 bases. With V trimmed by 4 bases and J by 1 base, 4 bases remained unmatched. Germline V gene lookup returns CDR1 MRHNA and CDR2 SNTAGT. The CDR3 extends over 16 amino acids. CDR3 sequence: CASSAGLGSGANVLTF. DNA for the CDR3: TGTGCCAGCAGTGCAGGACTAGGTTCTGGGGCCAACGTCCTGACTTTC.

The chain has TRBV6-6 and TRBJ2-1, with 12 bases fitting TRBD2. There are 16 residues in the CDR3. V lost 5 bases and J lost 6; bases outside the gene matches: 8. In germline, CDR1 is MNHNY, CDR2 SVGAGI (reference sequence). CDR3 sequence: CASSAGTSGLFNEQFF. The CDR3 DNA follows: TGTGCCAGCAGTGCCGGGACTAGCGGGCTCTTCAATGAGCAGTTCTTC.

The chain couples TRBV6-5 to TRBJ2-3; the match to TRBD1 covers 9 bases. Unmatched junction bases numbered 4, after V lost 8 bases and J lost 4 bases. CDR1 and CDR2 from the germline V gene are MNHEY and SVGAGI. The CDR3 totals 13 residues. The CDR3: CASGQGRADTQYF. The CDR3, as DNA: TGTGCCAGCGGACAGGGGAGGGCAGATACGCAGTATTTT.

The rearrangement joins TRBV6-1 to TRBJ2-7; TRBD2 might be the D (5 bases). The V and J ends lost 8 bases and 0 bases respectively, with 17 bases between them. This CDR3 spans 15 amino acids. Germline V gives CDR1 MNHNS, CDR2 SASEGT. Here the CDR3 reads CASLRSRLNSYEQYF. In DNA form, the CDR3 reads TGTGCCAGCCTCCGGTCGAGACTAAACTCCTACGAGCAGTACTTC.

The chain recombines TRBV6-6 with TRBJ2-3; TRBD1 aligns across 9 bases. CDR1 MNHNY and CDR2 SVGAGI come from the germline V gene (reference sequence). J was trimmed by 7 bases and V by 5 bases; bases with no gene match: 10. The CDR3 runs to 15 residues. The CDR3 is CASSKPGQGRNTQYF. CDR3 coding DNA: TGTGCCAGCAGTAAACCGGGACAGGGTAGAAATACGCAGTATTTT.

The chain joins TRBV3-1 to TRBJ2-2, with D possibly being TRBD1 or TRBD2 (5 bases each). V gave up 4 bases and J gave up 3 bases, with 9 bases separating them. From germline, CDR1 is LGHDT and CDR2 YNNKEL (reference sequence). The CDR3 contains 14 residues. This chain's CDR3 is CASSRGFDTGELFF. The CDR3, as DNA: TGTGCCAGCAGCCGGGGGTTCGACACCGGGGAGCTGTTTTTT.

This chain connects TRBV7-6 to TRBJ1-2; possibly TRBD1 for D (6 bases). The V gene lost 1 base and the J gene lost 7 bases, with 16 bases spanning the gap. Per germline, CDR1 SGHVS and CDR2 FNYEAQ. The length of the CDR3 is 15 residues. CDR3 sequence: CASSLESRGATGYTF. The CDR3 coding sequence is TGTGCCAGCAGCTTAGAGTCGCGGGGGGCGACTGGCTACACCTTC.

The chain joins TRBV10-2 to TRBJ2-1; 9 nucleotides match TRBD2. Germline V CDR1 and CDR2: WSHSY, SAAADI. The CDR3 sequence is 14 residues long. V gave up 7 bases and J gave up 4 bases; unmatched junction bases: 5. This chain's CDR3 is CASIGAGGYNEQFF. DNA of the CDR3: TGCGCCAGCATAGGAGCGGGAGGATACAATGAGCAGTTCTTC.

This clonotype counts as medium-sized (0.01 to 0.1%). The V and J genes are TRBV6-5 and TRBJ2-3; 9 nucleotides match TRBD2. Germline V CDR1 and CDR2: MNHEY, SVGAGI. The ends lost 5 bases at V and 6 bases at J; junction bases unmatched: 6. CDR3 length: 14 amino acids. The CDR3 region is CASSPGLAVDTQYF. The CDR3 DNA is TGTGCCAGCAGTCCGGGACTAGCCGTCGATACGCAGTATTTT.

CDR3 sequence (DNA): TGTGCCAGCAGTCAAGGGGGGGAGAACACAGATACGCAGTATTTT. Protein: CASSQGGENTDTQYF. This rearrangement joins TRBV12-3 or TRBV12-4 to TRBJ2-3, with a weak D call TRBD2 (7 bases). The CDR3 sequence is 15 residues long. V gave up 5 bases and J gave up 2 bases, with 14 bases separating them.

By sample share, this clonotype is medium-sized. The chain joins TRBV6-1 to TRBJ2-2; D possibly corresponds to TRBD2 (5 bases). CDR3 length: 13 residues. Per the germline V gene, CDR1 is MNHNS and CDR2 is SASEGT. V lost 3 bases and J lost 5, with 7 bases in between. The CDR3 loop is CASSDEGTGELFF. CDR3 sequence (DNA): TGTGCCAGCAGTGACGAGGGTACCGGGGAGCTGTTTTTT.

This clonotype has just a few counts. The V call is TRBV12-3 or TRBV12-4, the J call TRBJ2-1; D perhaps matches TRBD1 (6 bases). The CDR3 runs 16 residues. V gave up 7 bases and J gave up 0 bases, with 16 bases separating them. CDR3: CASTPAGQSSYNEQFF. The CDR3 DNA reads as TGTGCCAGCACCCCGGCTGGACAGAGCTCCTACAATGAGCAGTTCTTC.

This clonotype appeared a single time. V gene TRBV6-1 combines with J gene TRBJ2-3; D ambiguous. V lost 9 bases and J 3 bases, leaving 16 bases between the germline ends. CDR3 length: 14 amino acids. The V gene's germline CDR1 is MNHNS and CDR2 SASEGT. This CDR3 reads CASGLAGETDTQYF. CDR3 coding DNA: TGTGCCAGTGGGCTGGCAGGTGAGACAGATACGCAGTATTTT.

This chain links TRBV27 with TRBJ1-2; D gene unclear. The CDR3 loop spans 13 amino acids. Germline CDR1 is MNHEY and CDR2 is SMNVEV (reference sequence). The V end lost 5 bases, the J end lost 2 bases, and 9 bases lay between the germline ends. CDR3 in amino acids: CASSPDGNYGYTF. The CDR3 DNA is TGTGCCAGCAGTCCCGACGGCAACTATGGCTACACCTTC.

By its share, this clonotype is medium-sized. The chain has TRBV7-2 and TRBJ2-5; the match to TRBD2 covers 11 bases. Losses at the gene ends were 5 bases for V and 4 bases for J; bases not matched to a gene: 12. Germline loops: CDR1 SGHTA, CDR2 FQGNSA. The CDR3 sequence is 17 residues long. Written as DNA, the CDR3 is TGTGCCAGCAGCGACGTAGCGGGAGGGCTTCAAGGAGAGACCCAGTACTTC. Its translation: CASSDVAGGLQGETQYF.